These 6 T cell receptor beta chains originate from one sample sequenced in a study of CD8+ T cells in alopecia areata. cDNA serving as the sequencing template came from extracted, reverse transcribed RNA. Repertoires were generated with immunoSEQ multiplex PCR, while TCRdb's copy carries only in-frame clones and drops some. The data hold about 180,000 clones, with around 49% observed a single time. This sample's treatment: oral pan-JAK inhibitor, 5-10 mg twice daily. The specimen was CD8+ T cells sorted from blood, collected at week 52, from a patient treated with tofacitinib. These receptors were collected from a human donor with alopecia areata.

This clone was found a few times. The chain combines TRBV5-4 with TRBJ2-3; D is uncertain. CDR3 length equals 13 residues. Germline CDR1 SGHNT, CDR2 YYREEE (reference sequence). The V and J ends lost 0 bases and 14 bases respectively, with 16 bases between them. The DNA of the CDR3 is TGTGCCAGCAGCTTGGGTTCCGGAGCGAGGCTGTATTTT. Its protein product is CASSLGSGARLYF.

The chain has TRBV15 and TRBJ2-5; D gene ambiguous. The length of the CDR3 is 15 residues. CDR1 and CDR2 from the germline V gene are LNHNV and YYDKDF (reference sequence). The ends were cut back, 1 base at V and 5 bases at J, with 14 bases in the middle. The CDR3 region has the DNA TGTGCCACCAGCAGAGTTCTGGCAGGCGGTGAGACCCAGTACTTC. Amino acids: CATSRVLAGGETQYF.

The genes are TRBV9 and TRBJ2-7; no clear D. The CDR3 extends over 16 amino acids. Germline V gives CDR1 SGDLS, CDR2 YYNGEE. V dropped 0 bases and J dropped 0 bases, with 13 bases sitting between them. For the CDR3, the DNA is TGTGCCAGCAGCGTAGGGGCGTCAAGCGCCTCCTACGAGCAGTACTTC. Encoded protein: CASSVGASSASYEQYF.

This chain connects TRBV2 to TRBJ2-6, with D possibly being TRBD1 or TRBD2 (5 bases each). The V gene lost 0 bases and the J gene lost 0 bases, with 6 bases spanning the gap. The CDR3 spans 16 residues. Per the germline V gene, CDR1 is SNHLY and CDR2 is FYNNEI. CDR3 bases: TGTGCCAGCAGTGAAGCGGGGGTCTCTGGGGCCAACGTCCTGACTTTC. It specifies CASSEAGVSGANVLTF. The full variable domain, its missing parts supplied by reference TRBV2 and TRBJ2-6, is EPEVTQTPSHQVTQMGQEVILRCVPISNHLYFYWYRQILGQKVEFLVSFYNNEISEKSEIFDDQFSVERPDGSNFTLKIRSTKLEDSAMYFCASSEAGVSGANVLTFGAGSRLTVL.

The chain couples TRBV27 to TRBJ1-6, with D possibly matching TRBD1 (5 bases). Trimming removed 0 bases at V and 9 bases at J, with 12 bases between. CDR3 length: 15 residues. Per the germline V gene, CDR1 is MNHEY and CDR2 is SMNVEV (reference sequence). The CDR3 reads CASSLSEGRGSPLHF. In DNA, the CDR3 is TGTGCCAGCAGTTTATCGGAGGGGAGGGGTTCACCCCTCCACTTT.

This clone was found a few times. The V call is TRBV9, the J call TRBJ1-6; no clear D gene. The CDR3 loop spans 12 amino acids. Germline CDR1 and CDR2: SGDLS and YYNGEE. The V gene lost 2 bases and the J gene lost 8 bases, with 5 bases spanning the gap. The CDR3 is CASSVGYSPLHF. DNA of the CDR3: TGTGCCAGCAGCGTGGGTTATTCACCCCTCCACTTT.